What follows is one T cell receptor (beta chain) and its context. This clonotype occurred many times. Its antigen has not been determined. Per-nucleotide qualities are absent, and no much larger clonotype sits a single base away. TCR beta CDR3 regions were amplified from RNA transcripts. The first round of RT-PCR for the TCR CDR3 was performed with the HTBI primer set and the Qiagen OneStep RT-PCR kit. Libraries were constructed in a second round of multiplex PCR, after which size selection and purification were performed. Libraries were sequenced paired-end with 100 bp reads on an Illumina HiSeq2000. Per the authors' processing: SOAPnuke was used to process the raw data, with reads discarded if the reads contained adapters or uncalled bases, had a mean Phred below 15, or lacked an exact constant-primer or identifier match. COPE v1.2.5 was used to merge the high-quality paired reads, and each unique nucleotide sequence was defined as a clonotype. Clonotypes were aligned to IMGT TRBV, TRBD and TRBJ reference segments using MiTCR v1.1. The analysis included only V-J combinations with a frequency above 0.0001, which together covered 99% to 99.2% of the repertoires. The TCS score was defined as F50 (clonal expansion) divided by E x V (chaos), with BLOSUM62-based TCRdist calculated between CDR3 peptides within each V-J. Welch's t-statistics and random forest reduced roughly 540 V-J features to 10 to 15, which were used in a naive Bayes classifier (R e1071). The Morisita-Horn index was used to measure how similar the thyroid and blood repertoires were. The public reads were reanalyzed by TCRdb: fastp trimming at Q25, MiXCR alignment, in-frame beta chains only. Merged by CDR3 protein, the rows form single entries marked with the most common genes and DNA. V and J calls and clone size were set by TCRdb, not the authors. Here the sample has nearly 750,000 distinct CDR3 sequences; over 35% occur a single time. The ten largest clonotypes hold around a third of the sample.

The sample is drawn from a study of T cells in Graves' hyperthyroidism and ophthalmopathy (dated by TCRdb to between 2017 and 2020). With respect to the entire study: Peripheral blood was collected at initial diagnosis, before any treatment. TCR V-J signatures able to tell the groups apart were searched for in a discovery cohort of about a hundred patients, of whom over 40 had Graves' ophthalmopathy and around 56 had stable Graves' hyperthyroidism. Prospective prediction of ophthalmopathy was tested in an independent validation cohort consisting of under 20 hyperthyroidism patients and more than 15 patients who later progressed to ophthalmopathy. The roughly 91 discovery patients were randomly divided into training and test sets at a 7:3 ratio. In several Graves' hyperthyroidism patients, the study also compared T-cell repertoires from thyroid tissue with T-cell repertoires from blood. Following sampling, methimazole starting at 30 mg daily was given to hyperthyroidism patients, and high-dose intravenous methylprednisolone was given to ophthalmopathy patients. TCR Vbeta CDR3 sequencing of approximately 140 peripheral blood samples (approximately 44 ophthalmopathy, 75 to 80 hyperthyroidism and approximately 17 progressor patients) is reported in the paper. The research as a whole found: Blood samples also contained most of the expanded thyroid clonotypes (frequency above 0.001), which suggests that blood repertoires may reflect thyroid immune responses. Sample size was not statistically predetermined, and investigators were not blinded to group allocation. In cross-validation, a model built on a 13 V-J signature told ophthalmopathy apart from stable hyperthyroidism with over 85% sensitivity and around 81% specificity, and in testing the same model reached 80%/75%. In validation, the model predicted progression to ophthalmopathy a median of roughly 6.2 months before onset, with 65% to 71% sensitivity and about 72% specificity.

CDR1 and CDR2 were assigned from the germline V gene as SGHRS and YFSETQ. V loses 6 bases, J loses 8 bases, and the germline ends lie 17 bases apart. The CDR3, cysteine through phenylalanine, is 14 amino acids long. The retained sequence is limited to the CDR3, 42 bases, with the frame set at the first base. Stable Graves' hyperthyroidism was defined as no progression to ophthalmopathy during 18 months of follow-up. Hyperthyroidism patients were newly diagnosed, had a disease duration of under 2 months, and were aged 18 to 65 years. Any patient with an uncontrolled infection, another autoimmune disease, pregnancy or lactation was excluded. Diagnoses relied on clinical symptoms, serum thyroxine and TRAb, thyroid ultrasound and orbital computed tomography. PBMCs were isolated from 10 ml of fresh peripheral blood by Ficoll-Paque density gradient centrifugation. Total RNA was extracted using Trizol reagent, and RNA quality was assessed on an Agilent 2100 Bioanalyzer.

Sequencing input: blood. The chain uses TRBV5-1 and TRBJ1-4; a weak D assignment points to TRBD1 (5 bases agree). This TCR derives from a woman in her 40s with Graves' hyperthyroidism. The CDR3 is CASTRWESGEKLFF. The DNA sequence reads TGCGCCAGCACCCGCTGGGAATCAGGGGAAAAACTGTTTTTT.